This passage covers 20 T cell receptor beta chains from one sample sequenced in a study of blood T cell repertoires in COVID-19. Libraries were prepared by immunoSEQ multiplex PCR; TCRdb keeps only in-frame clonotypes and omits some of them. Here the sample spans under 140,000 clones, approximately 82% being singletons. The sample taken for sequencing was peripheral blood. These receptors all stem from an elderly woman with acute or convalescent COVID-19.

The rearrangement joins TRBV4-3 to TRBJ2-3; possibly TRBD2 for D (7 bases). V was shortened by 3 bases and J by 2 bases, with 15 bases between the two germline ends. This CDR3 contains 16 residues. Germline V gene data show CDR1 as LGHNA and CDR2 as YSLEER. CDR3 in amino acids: CASSQGGGTLTDTQYF. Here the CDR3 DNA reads TGCGCCAGCAGCCAGGGAGGGGGGACCCTCACAGATACGCAGTATTTT.

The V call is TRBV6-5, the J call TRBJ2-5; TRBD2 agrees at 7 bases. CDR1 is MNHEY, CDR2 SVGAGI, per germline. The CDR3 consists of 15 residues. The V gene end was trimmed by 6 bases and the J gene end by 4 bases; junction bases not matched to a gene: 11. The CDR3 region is CASSRSGGPGETQYF. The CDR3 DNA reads TGTGCCAGCAGCCGTTCGGGGGGACCTGGAGAGACCCAGTACTTC.

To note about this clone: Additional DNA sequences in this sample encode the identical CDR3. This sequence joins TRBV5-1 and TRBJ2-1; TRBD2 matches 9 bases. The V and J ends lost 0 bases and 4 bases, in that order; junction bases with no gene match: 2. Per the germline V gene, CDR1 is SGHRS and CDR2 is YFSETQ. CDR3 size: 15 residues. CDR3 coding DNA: TGCGCCAGCAGCTTGGGGACTAGCGCATACAATGAGCAGTTCTTC. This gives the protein CASSLGTSAYNEQFF.

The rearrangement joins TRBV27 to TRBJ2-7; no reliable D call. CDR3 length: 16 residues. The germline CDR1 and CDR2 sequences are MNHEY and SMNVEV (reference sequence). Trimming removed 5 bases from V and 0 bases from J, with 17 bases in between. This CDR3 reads CASSTTRRVSSYEQYF. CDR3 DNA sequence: TGTGCCAGCAGTACTACACGACGAGTGAGCTCCTACGAGCAGTACTTC.

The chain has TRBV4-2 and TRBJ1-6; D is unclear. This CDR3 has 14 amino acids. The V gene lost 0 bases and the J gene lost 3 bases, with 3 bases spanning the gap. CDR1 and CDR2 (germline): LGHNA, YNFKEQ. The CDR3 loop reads CASSQDIYNSPLHF. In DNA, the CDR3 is TGTGCCAGCAGCCAAGATATCTATAATTCACCCCTCCACTTT.

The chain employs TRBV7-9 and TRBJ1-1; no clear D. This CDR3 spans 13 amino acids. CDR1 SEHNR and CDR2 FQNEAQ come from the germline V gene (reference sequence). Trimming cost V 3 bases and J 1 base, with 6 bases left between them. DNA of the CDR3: TGTGCCAGCAGCTTGGGCCAGAACACTGAAGCTTTCTTT. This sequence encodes CASSLGQNTEAFF.

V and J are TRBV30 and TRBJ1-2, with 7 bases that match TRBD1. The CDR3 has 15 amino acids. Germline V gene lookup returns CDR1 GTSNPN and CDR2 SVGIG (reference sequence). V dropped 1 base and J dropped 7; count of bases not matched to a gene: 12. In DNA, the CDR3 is TGTGCCTGGAGTGGATACAGGGGTAGAAGTTTTGGCTACACCTTC. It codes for CAWSGYRGRSFGYTF. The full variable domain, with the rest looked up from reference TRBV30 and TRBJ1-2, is SQTIHQWPATLVQPVGSPLSLECTVEGTSNPNLYWYRQAAGRGLQLLFYSVGIGQISSEVPQNLSASRPQDRQFILSSKKLLLSDSGFYLCAWSGYRGRSFGYTFGSGTRLTVV.

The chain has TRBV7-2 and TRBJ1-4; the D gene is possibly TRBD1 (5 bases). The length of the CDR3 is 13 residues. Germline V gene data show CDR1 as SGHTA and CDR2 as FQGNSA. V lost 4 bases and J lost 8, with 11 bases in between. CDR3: CASSSGWKEKLFF. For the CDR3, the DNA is TGTGCCAGCAGCTCAGGGTGGAAGGAAAAACTGTTTTTT.

The CDR3 nucleotides are TGTGCCAGCAGCTTATCTGGGACTAGCGGGCCCCTTTTTAACGAGCAGTACTTC. The encoded protein is CASSLSGTSGPLFNEQYF. The chain links TRBV11-2 to TRBJ2-7, with 12 nucleotides matching TRBD2. Germline CDR1 reads SGHAT; CDR2 reads FQNNGV. The CDR3 loop spans 18 amino acids. J gave up 5 bases and V 2 bases, and 13 bases lay outside the gene matches.

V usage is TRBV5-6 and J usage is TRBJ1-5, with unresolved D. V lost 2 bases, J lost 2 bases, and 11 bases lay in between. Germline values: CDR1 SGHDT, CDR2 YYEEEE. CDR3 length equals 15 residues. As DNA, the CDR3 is TGTGCCAGCAGCTTTGAGGGTGGTGGCAATCAGCCCCAGCATTTT. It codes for CASSFEGGGNQPQHF.

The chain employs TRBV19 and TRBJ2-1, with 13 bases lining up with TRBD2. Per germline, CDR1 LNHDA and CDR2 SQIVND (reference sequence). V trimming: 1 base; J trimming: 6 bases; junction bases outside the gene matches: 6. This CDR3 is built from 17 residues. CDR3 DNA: TGTGCCAGTAGTATAGGTAGGGGACTAGCGGGATTCAATGAGCAGTTCTTC. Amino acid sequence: CASSIGRGLAGFNEQFF.

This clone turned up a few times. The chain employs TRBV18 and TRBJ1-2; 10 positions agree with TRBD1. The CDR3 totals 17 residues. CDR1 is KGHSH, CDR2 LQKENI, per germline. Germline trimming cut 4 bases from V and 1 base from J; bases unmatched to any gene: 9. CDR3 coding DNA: TGTGCCAGCTCACTCTTGGAGGGACAGGGGATTAACTATGGCTACACCTTC. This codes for CASSLLEGQGINYGYTF.

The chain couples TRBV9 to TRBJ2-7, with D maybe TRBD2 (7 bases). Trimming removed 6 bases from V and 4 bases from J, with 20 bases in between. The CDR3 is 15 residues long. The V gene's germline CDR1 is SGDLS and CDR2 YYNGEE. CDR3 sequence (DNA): TGTGCCAGCACCGGAGGTGGGGGGGCTGGATACGAGCAGTACTTC. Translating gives CASTGGGGAGYEQYF.

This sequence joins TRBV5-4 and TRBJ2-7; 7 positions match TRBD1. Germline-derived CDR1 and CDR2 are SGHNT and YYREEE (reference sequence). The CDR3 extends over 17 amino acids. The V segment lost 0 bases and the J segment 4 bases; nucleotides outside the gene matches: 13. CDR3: CASSLGVGGSGIYEQYF. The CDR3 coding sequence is TGTGCCAGCAGCTTGGGAGTAGGGGGCTCAGGGATTTACGAGCAGTACTTC. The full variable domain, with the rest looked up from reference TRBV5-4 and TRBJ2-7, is ETGVTQSPTHLIKTRGQQVTLRCSSQSGHNTVSWYQQALGQGPQFIFQYYREEENGRGNFPPRFSGLQFPNYSSELNVNALELDDSALYLCASSLGVGGSGIYEQYFGPGTRLTVT.

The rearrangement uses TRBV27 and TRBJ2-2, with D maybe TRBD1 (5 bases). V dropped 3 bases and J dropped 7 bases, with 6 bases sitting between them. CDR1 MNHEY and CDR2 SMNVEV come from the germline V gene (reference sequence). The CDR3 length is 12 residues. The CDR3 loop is CASSFRVGELFF. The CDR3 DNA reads TGTGCCAGCAGTTTCAGGGTCGGGGAGCTGTTTTTT.

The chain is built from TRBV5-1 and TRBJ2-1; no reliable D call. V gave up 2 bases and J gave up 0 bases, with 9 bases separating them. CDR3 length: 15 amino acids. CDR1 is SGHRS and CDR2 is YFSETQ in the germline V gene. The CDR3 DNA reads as TGCGCCAGCAGCTTACAGATTAACTCCTACAATGAGCAGTTCTTC. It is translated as CASSLQINSYNEQFF.

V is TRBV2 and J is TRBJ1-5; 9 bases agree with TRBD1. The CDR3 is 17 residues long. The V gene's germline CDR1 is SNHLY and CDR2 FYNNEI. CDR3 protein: CAGGCGTGTYSNQPQHF. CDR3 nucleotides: TGTGCGGGCGGTTGCGGGACAGGGACGTATAGCAATCAGCCCCAGCATTTT.

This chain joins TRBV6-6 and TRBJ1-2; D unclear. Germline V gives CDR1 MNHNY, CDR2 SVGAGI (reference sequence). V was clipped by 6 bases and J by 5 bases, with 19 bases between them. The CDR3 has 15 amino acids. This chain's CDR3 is CASRRSTGALYGYTF. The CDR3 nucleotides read TGTGCCAGCAGACGTAGCACCGGAGCGCTATATGGCTACACCTTC.

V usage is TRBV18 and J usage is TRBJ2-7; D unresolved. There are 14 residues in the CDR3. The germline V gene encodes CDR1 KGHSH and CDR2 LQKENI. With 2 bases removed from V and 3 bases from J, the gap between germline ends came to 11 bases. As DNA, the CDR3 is TGTGCCAGCTCACCAACCCGCCGAGACTACGAGCAGTACTTC. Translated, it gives CASSPTRRDYEQYF.

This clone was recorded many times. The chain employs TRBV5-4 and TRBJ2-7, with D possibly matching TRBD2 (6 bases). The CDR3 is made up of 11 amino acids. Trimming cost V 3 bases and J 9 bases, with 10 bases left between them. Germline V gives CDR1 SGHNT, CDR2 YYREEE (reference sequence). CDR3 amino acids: CASSWRGGQYF. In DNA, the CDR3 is TGTGCCAGCAGCTGGAGGGGCGGGCAGTACTTC.